These T cell receptor beta chains were read from a single sample in a study of blood T cell repertoires in COVID-19. The protocol was immunoSEQ multiplex PCR, while the TCRdb copy is restricted to in-frame clones and leaves out a portion. The profile shows roughly 100,000 clones, about 76% of them singletons. Sequences were obtained from peripheral blood. The receptors were gathered from a woman at least 80 years old with acute or convalescent COVID-19. CDR3s include the opening cysteine and the closing phenylalanine or tryptophan. D genes are given only for firm matches. A clone size is listed for some rows: how often the clone was seen (once, few, many), or a class if it is expanded.

v_gene	d_gene	j_gene	abundance	CDR3aa	CDR3nt
TRBV6-2/TRBV6-3	TRBD1	TRBJ1-2	few	CASSYNQGAALF	TGTGCCAGCAGTTATAACCAGGGGGCAGCTCTCTTC
TRBV6-1	-	TRBJ2-1	many	CASSEAVRVEQFF	TGTGCCAGCAGTGAAGCCGTCAGGGTTGAGCAGTTCTTC
TRBV5-5	TRBD1	TRBJ1-4	-	CASSSPDRGNEKLFF	TGTGCCAGCAGCTCCCCGGACAGGGGGAATGAAAAACTGTTTTTT
TRBV7-2	-	TRBJ1-3	-	CASSLVRHPGNTIYF	TGTGCCAGCAGCTTAGTGCGGCATCCTGGAAACACCATATATTTT
TRBV2	TRBD2	TRBJ2-4	-	CASSLLAGLLAKNIQYF	TGTGCCAGCAGCTTACTAGCGGGGTTACTAGCCAAAAACATTCAGTACTTC
TRBV15	-	TRBJ1-2	-	CATSPGQGNYGYTF	TGTGCCACCAGTCCTGGGCAGGGCAACTATGGCTACACCTTC
TRBV5-1	-	TRBJ1-2	-	CASSLTGDYGYTF	TGCGCCAGCAGCTTGACAGGAGACTATGGCTACACCTTC
TRBV6-6	-	TRBJ1-2	few	CASSPRTVTTF	TGTGCCAGCAGTCCTAGGACAGTTACAACCTTC
TRBV9	-	TRBJ2-2	-	CASSVNRHANTGELFF	TGTGCCAGCAGCGTGAACAGGCACGCGAACACCGGGGAGCTGTTTTTT
TRBV6-2/TRBV6-3	TRBD2	TRBJ2-3	-	CASSLSGGATTQYF	TGTGCCAGCAGTTTAAGCGGGGGGGCTACTACGCAGTATTTT
TRBV9	-	TRBJ1-1	-	CASSGDLGGRHTEAFF	TGTGCCAGCAGCGGAGACCTGGGGGGGAGGCACACTGAAGCTTTCTTT
TRBV7-8	TRBD1	TRBJ1-2	-	CASSPSPGTDGYTF	TGTGCCAGCAGCCCGAGCCCCGGGACAGACGGCTACACCTTC
TRBV25-1	-	TRBJ2-3	-	CASSDFNTQYF	TGTGCCAGCAGTGATTTTAATACGCAGTATTTT
TRBV2	-	TRBJ1-1	once	CASSRGPEAFF	TGTGCCAGCAGCAGGGGACCTGAAGCTTTCTTT
TRBV21-1	-	TRBJ2-7	-	CASSPPTGLGVQYF	TGTGCCAGCAGCCCCCCCACAGGGTTGGGAGTGCAGTACTTC
TRBV7-3	-	TRBJ2-5	-	CASSLNVKQETQYF	TGTGCCAGCAGCTTAAATGTCAAACAAGAGACCCAGTACTTC
TRBV20-1	-	TRBJ1-1	-	CSARNLGGAFF	TGCAGTGCTAGAAACCTCGGGGGAGCTTTCTTT
TRBV6-4	-	TRBJ2-2	-	CASSDKGDTGELFF	TGTGCCAGCAGTGACAAGGGGGACACCGGGGAGCTGTTTTTT